The source of this TCR beta chain is a study of blood T cell repertoires in COVID-19. Per the study methods: Scientists estimated how many nucleated cells there were by amplifying reference gene primers. The assay was immunoSEQ multiplex PCR, and TCRdb's table has in-frame clones only and misses some. Clone size and the V and J calls come from that table; the DNA yielded D and trimming. The data show approximately 160,000 clones, with roughly 84% seen just once and around 7% held by the top ten. J lost 0 bases, V lost 4 bases, and 10 bases had no gene match. This CDR3 comprises 18 residues. CDR1 is SGHRS, CDR2 YFSETQ, per germline.

The sample taken for sequencing was peripheral blood. The chain recombines TRBV5-1 with TRBJ2-3; 11 positions agree with TRBD2. The origin of this receptor is a man aged 50-59 years with active or convalescent COVID-19. The chain's CDR3 is CASSITPGTSGSTDTQYF. CDR3 bases: TGCGCCAGCAGCATAACCCCCGGGACTAGCGGTAGCACAGATACGCAGTATTTT.